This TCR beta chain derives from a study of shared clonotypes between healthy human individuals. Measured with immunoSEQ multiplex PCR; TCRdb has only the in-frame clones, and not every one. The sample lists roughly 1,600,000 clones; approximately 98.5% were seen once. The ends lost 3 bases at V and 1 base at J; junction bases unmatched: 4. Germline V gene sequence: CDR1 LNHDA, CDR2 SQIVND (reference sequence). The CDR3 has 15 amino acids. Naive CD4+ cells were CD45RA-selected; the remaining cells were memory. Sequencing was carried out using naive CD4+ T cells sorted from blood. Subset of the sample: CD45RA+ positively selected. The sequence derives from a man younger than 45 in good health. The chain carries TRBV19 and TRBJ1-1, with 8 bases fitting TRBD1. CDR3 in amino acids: CASSIYGTGNTEAFF. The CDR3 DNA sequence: TGTGCCAGTAGTATCTATGGGACAGGGAACACTGAAGCTTTCTTT.